The clone carrying this T cell receptor beta chain was detected ten times or more. Its antigen is undetermined. The data were obtained in a study of breast tumors, draining lymph nodes, adjacent tissues. Study results and limitations: Compared with basal-like, luminal-like tumors shared significantly more repertoire with nontumor tissue. Tumors had less TCR diversity than lymph nodes, more than nontumor tissue. That most tumor T cells come from lymph nodes remained unproven. Most tumor T cells seemingly derive from lymph node, then expand in tumor.

Trimming shortened V by 0 bases and J by 0 bases, and 4 bases separated the two germline ends. The CDR3 spans 15 residues. Germline lookup yields CDR1 SGHRS and CDR2 YFSETQ. TCRdb analysed the multiplex PCR reads with MiXCR anew, one entry per CDR3 protein. This table has fewer than 80,000 distinct CDR3 sequences, approximately 47% appearing once. The receptor was derived from a female donor with breast cancer. Some clones in this sample may be carry-over from other donors' samples. Sequenced material: breast tumor tissue. The chain recombines TRBV5-1 with TRBJ2-6; D unresolved. CDR3 DNA: TGCGCCAGCAGCTTGGACAGCTCTGGGGCCAACGTCCTGACTTTC. Protein: CASSLDSSGANVLTF.